The 22 T cell receptor beta chains given below trace back to one sample, sequenced in a study of blood T cell repertoires in COVID-19. Libraries were prepared by immunoSEQ multiplex PCR; TCRdb keeps only in-frame clonotypes and omits some of them. The sample shows around 260,000 clones, around 87% of them seen only once. Source material: peripheral blood. These receptors came from a woman aged 40 to 49 who had recovered from COVID-19.

The chain recombines TRBV5-1 with TRBJ2-7, with 9 bases identical to TRBD1. With 0 bases clipped from V and 2 bases from J, the junction kept 3 bases outside the gene matches. CDR3 length: 15 amino acids. CDR1 and CDR2 from the germline V gene are SGHRS and YFSETQ. The CDR3 bases are TGCGCCAGCAGCTTGGGGGACAGGGCCGCCTACGAGCAGTACTTC. The encoded protein is CASSLGDRAAYEQYF.

This clone was counted a single time. This chain's CDR3 is CASSLGQGGGYTF. The DNA of the CDR3 is TGTGCCAGCAGCTTAGGACAGGGGGGTGGCTACACCTTC. The genes are TRBV7-2 and TRBJ1-2; 9 bases map to TRBD1. Trimming removed 1 base from V and 7 bases from J; junction bases left unmatched: 1. The CDR3 runs to 13 residues. Germline V gives CDR1 SGHTA, CDR2 FQGNSA.

The chain employs TRBV13 and TRBJ2-5, with 11 bases that match TRBD1. Germline V gene lookup returns CDR1 PRHDT and CDR2 FYEKMQ (reference sequence). The CDR3 loop spans 15 amino acids. With 4 bases clipped from V and 5 bases from J, the junction kept 6 bases outside the gene matches. The CDR3 sequence is CASSWGTGGGETQYF. DNA for the CDR3: TGTGCCAGCAGCTGGGGGACAGGGGGAGGGGAGACCCAGTACTTC.

This chain connects TRBV13 to TRBJ1-2; TRBD1 might be the D (6 bases). Trimming removed 1 base from V and 4 bases from J, with 13 bases in between. There are 15 residues in the CDR3. Germline CDR1 and CDR2: PRHDT and FYEKMQ (reference sequence). The CDR3 loop reads CASSLAGGDTYGYTF. As DNA, the CDR3 is TGTGCCAGCAGCTTAGCGGGGGGGGACACCTATGGCTACACCTTC.

This clone was detected a few times. CDR3 in DNA: TGTGCCAGCTCACCGCAGGGTCCCGATGGCTACACCTTC. Translated: CASSPQGPDGYTF. V gene TRBV18 combines with J gene TRBJ1-2, with D perhaps matching TRBD1 (5 bases). CDR1 KGHSH and CDR2 LQKENI come from the germline V gene. Trimming stripped 3 bases from V and 6 bases from J, with 11 bases between. This CDR3 region has 13 residues.

This clone is a singleton in its sample. This sequence joins TRBV3-1 (or the pseudogene TRBV3-2) and TRBJ2-1; a possible D gene is TRBD1 (5 bases). Between the trimmed V and J ends, which lost 0 bases and 2 bases, there was a span of 11 bases. The CDR3 sequence is 16 residues long. Looked up from germline, CDR1 is LGHDT and CDR2 is YNNKEL (reference sequence). The DNA for the CDR3 is TGTGCCAGCAGCCAAGAGGGGCTTGCGGCCTACAATGAGCAGTTCTTC. This sequence encodes CASSQEGLAAYNEQFF.

This clone was counted a few times. Other DNA sequences of this sample code for an identical CDR3. V usage is TRBV3-1 (or the pseudogene TRBV3-2) and J usage is TRBJ2-7, with 9 bases lining up with TRBD2. The V and J ends lost 3 bases and 3 bases, in that order; junction bases with no gene match: 0. The germline CDR1 and CDR2 sequences are LGHDT and YNNKEL (reference sequence). The CDR3 spans 13 residues. Written as DNA, the CDR3 is TGTGCCAGCAGCCAGCGGGGGGGCTACGAGCAGTACTTC. It codes for CASSQRGGYEQYF.

The gene calls are TRBV5-1 and TRBJ1-5; TRBD1 agrees at 9 bases. The CDR3 extends over 14 amino acids. CDR1 SGHRS and CDR2 YFSETQ come from the germline V gene. V shed 4 bases, J shed 4 bases, and the junction held 3 bases outside the gene matches. CDR3 bases: TGCGCCAGCAGCCCAGACAGGGGGAATCAGCCCCAGCATTTT. Translation: CASSPDRGNQPQHF.

This clone was seen just once. V is TRBV5-1 and J is TRBJ2-1, with D perhaps matching TRBD2 (5 bases). V shed 5 bases and J shed 12 bases, with 15 bases lying between them. Germline V gene lookup returns CDR1 SGHRS and CDR2 YFSETQ. CDR3 length equals 12 residues. The DNA for the CDR3 is TGCGCCAGCAGGCAAATTGGCGGGTTGCAGTTCTTC. Translation gives CASRQIGGLQFF.

This clone was seen a single time. The chain joins TRBV5-5 to TRBJ2-2, with a possible D match to TRBD2 (5 bases). The germline V gene encodes CDR1 SGHKS and CDR2 YYEKEE (reference sequence). V lost 2 bases to trimming and J lost 5 bases, with 10 bases between them. CDR3 size: 14 residues. CDR3 protein: CASSFRGRTGELFF. For the CDR3, the DNA is TGTGCCAGCAGCTTTCGGGGTAGGACCGGGGAGCTGTTTTTT.

The table lists this clone with a few counts. The rearrangement joins TRBV5-4 to TRBJ1-3; D not resolved. The germline CDR1 and CDR2 sequences are SGHNT and YYREEE (reference sequence). The V end was cut by 7 bases, the J end by 4 bases, with 18 bases between. The CDR3 is 15 residues long. The chain's CDR3 is CASGIGSPQGNTIYF. In DNA, the CDR3 is TGTGCCAGCGGCATAGGGAGTCCTCAGGGAAACACCATATATTTT.

On this clone: At one end the junction does not follow the germline gene, possibly because of a read error. The chain couples TRBV2 to TRBJ2-7; no firm D call. CDR1 is SNHLY and CDR2 is FYNNEI in the germline V gene. The CDR3 contains 12 residues. CDR3: CASSEASDEQYF. CDR3 sequence (DNA): TGTGCCAGCAGTGAAGCCTCCGACGAGCAGTACTTC.

The gene calls are TRBV6-2 or TRBV6-3 and TRBJ1-1; TRBD1 aligns across 10 bases. CDR3 length: 15 amino acids. Germline trimming cut 4 bases from V and 7 bases from J; bases unmatched to any gene: 9. Looked up from germline, CDR1 is MNHEY and CDR2 is SVGEGT. The CDR3 protein is CASSSAGTGEGEAFF. In DNA form, the CDR3 reads TGTGCCAGCAGTTCTGCCGGGACAGGGGAAGGTGAAGCTTTCTTT.

This chain uses TRBV4-1 with TRBJ2-5; D ambiguous. CDR1 and CDR2 from the germline V gene are MGHRA and YSYEKL. This CDR3 region has 15 residues. Trimming took off 0 bases at V and 5 bases at J, with 13 bases between the two ends. This chain's CDR3 is CASSQDVGSKETQYF. The DNA for the CDR3 is TGCGCCAGCAGCCAAGATGTTGGCAGTAAGGAGACCCAGTACTTC.

This clone was picked up a small number of times. This chain joins TRBV2 and TRBJ1-2, with D possibly TRBD1 on 6 matching bases. With 5 bases removed from V and 6 bases from J, the gap between germline ends came to 10 bases. This CDR3 contains 12 residues. Germline CDR1 SNHLY, CDR2 FYNNEI. The CDR3 region has the DNA TGTGCCAGCAGTTCACAGGGTCATGGCTACACCTTC. Its protein product is CASSSQGHGYTF.

This chain uses TRBV9 with TRBJ2-7, with 9 bases identical to TRBD1. The germline gives CDR1 SGDLS, CDR2 YYNGEE. V lost 4 bases, J lost 6 bases, and 8 bases stayed unmatched. The CDR3 runs to 14 residues. CDR3 amino acids: CASSPGTGFSEQYF. The CDR3 DNA is TGTGCCAGCAGCCCCGGGACAGGGTTCTCCGAGCAGTACTTC.

The rearrangement uses TRBV15 and TRBJ2-3; D is possibly TRBD1 (5 bases). CDR1 is LNHNV and CDR2 is YYDKDF in the germline V gene (reference sequence). CDR3 length: 12 residues. Trimming stripped 3 bases from V and 8 bases from J, with 9 bases between. CDR3 nucleotides: TGTGCCACCAGCAGCCGCCAGGGTACGCAGTATTTT. Its protein is CATSSRQGTQYF.

The rearrangement joins TRBV12-3 or TRBV12-4 to TRBJ1-5; D gene uncertain. CDR3 length equals 11 residues. Trimming left V 6 bases short and J 9 bases short, with 9 bases between. CDR3 amino acids: CASSHPGPQHF. Here the CDR3 DNA reads TGTGCCAGCAGCCATCCGGGGCCCCAGCATTTT.

The chain recombines TRBV2 with TRBJ2-1; TRBD2 aligns across 8 bases. J lost 7 bases, V lost 8 bases, and 10 bases had no gene match. The CDR3 covers 14 residues. Germline assignment: CDR1 SNHLY and CDR2 FYNNEI. The CDR3 DNA follows: TGTGCCAGCGCCCCAGGGGCGGGGGGAAATGAGCAGTTCTTC. This gives the protein CASAPGAGGNEQFF.

The V and J genes are TRBV12-3 or TRBV12-4 and TRBJ2-7; D is possibly TRBD2 (5 bases). The V end was cut by 3 bases, the J end by 2 bases, with 8 bases between. There are 13 residues in the CDR3. The chain's CDR3 is CASSLMTTYEQYF. CDR3 DNA sequence: TGTGCCAGCAGTTTGATGACTACCTACGAGCAGTACTTC.

The DNA of the CDR3 is TGTGCCAGCAGCGCGTCTCCGGGTAATGGCTACACCTTC. Translating it yields CASSASPGNGYTF. This chain links TRBV9 with TRBJ1-2; D unclear. Trimming shortened V by 3 bases and J by 6 bases, and 12 bases separated the two germline ends. CDR3 length: 13 amino acids. Germline V lookup: CDR1 SGDLS, CDR2 YYNGEE.

This chain joins TRBV18 and TRBJ1-2, with D tentatively TRBD1 (5 bases). CDR3 length: 15 residues. Trimming removed 6 bases at V and 2 bases at J, with 16 bases between. Germline CDR1 KGHSH, CDR2 LQKENI. The CDR3 DNA reads TGTGCCAGCTCCTTAGGGGTACCGCGAAACTATGGCTACACCTTC. Translating gives CASSLGVPRNYGYTF. Complete variable domain (other parts from reference TRBV18 and TRBJ1-2): NAGVMQNPRHLVRRRGQEARLRCSPMKGHSHVYWYRQLPEEGLKFMVYLQKENIIDESGMPKERFSAEFPKEGPSILRIQQVVRGDSAAYFCASSLGVPRNYGYTFGSGTRLTVV.